This T cell receptor (beta chain) appears in the sequencing data of a study of blood T cell repertoires in COVID-19. Study-wide context: The United States, Italy and Spain were the sources of the acute and convalescent COVID-19 samples.

The data were produced by immunoSEQ multiplex PCR, yet TCRdb's version contains in-frame clones alone and is incomplete. Altogether 250,000 to 300,000 clones are present, more than 75% being singletons, with the ten largest covering around 2%. CDR1 and CDR2 from the germline V gene are WNHNN and SYGVQD (reference sequence). V shed 4 bases and J 0 bases; nucleotides not matched to a gene: 7. This CDR3 is built from 18 residues. Donors were grouped by their self-reported clinical history. This clone occurred once. V gene TRBV10-1 combines with J gene TRBJ1-6; the match to TRBD1 covers 9 bases. Source material: PBMCs or T cells enriched from blood (not recorded which). This TCR was sampled from a woman in her sixties in a cohort exposed to, infected with or recovered from COVID-19 (not recorded which). CDR3 sequence: CASSVRDRDSSYNSPLHF. The CDR3, as DNA: TGCGCCAGCAGTGTCCGGGACAGGGATAGCTCCTATAATTCACCCCTCCACTTT.